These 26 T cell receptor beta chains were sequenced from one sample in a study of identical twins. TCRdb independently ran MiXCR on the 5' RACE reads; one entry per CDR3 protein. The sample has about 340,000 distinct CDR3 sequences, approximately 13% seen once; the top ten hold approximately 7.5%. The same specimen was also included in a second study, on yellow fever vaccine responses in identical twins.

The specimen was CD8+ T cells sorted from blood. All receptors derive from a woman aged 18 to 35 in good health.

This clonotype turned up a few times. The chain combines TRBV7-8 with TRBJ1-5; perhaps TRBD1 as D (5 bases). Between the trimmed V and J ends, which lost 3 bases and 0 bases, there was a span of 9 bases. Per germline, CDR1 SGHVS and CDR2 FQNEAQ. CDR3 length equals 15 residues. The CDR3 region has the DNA TGTGCCAGCAGCTTTGGGCAGGGTAGCAATCAGCCCCAGCATTTT. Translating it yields CASSFGQGSNQPQHF.

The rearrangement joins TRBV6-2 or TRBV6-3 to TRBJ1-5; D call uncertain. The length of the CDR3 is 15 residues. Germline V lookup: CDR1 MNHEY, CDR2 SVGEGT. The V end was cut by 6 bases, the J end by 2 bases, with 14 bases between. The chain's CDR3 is CASRMGPVGNQPQHF. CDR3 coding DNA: TGTGCCAGCAGGATGGGTCCCGTGGGCAATCAGCCCCAGCATTTT.

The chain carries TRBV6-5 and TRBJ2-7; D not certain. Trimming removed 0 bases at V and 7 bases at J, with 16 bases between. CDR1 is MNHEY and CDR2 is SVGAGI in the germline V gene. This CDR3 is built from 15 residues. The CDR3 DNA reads TGTGCCAGCAGTTACTCTGAGGACCCCTCGTTGGAGCAGTACTTC. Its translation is CASSYSEDPSLEQYF.

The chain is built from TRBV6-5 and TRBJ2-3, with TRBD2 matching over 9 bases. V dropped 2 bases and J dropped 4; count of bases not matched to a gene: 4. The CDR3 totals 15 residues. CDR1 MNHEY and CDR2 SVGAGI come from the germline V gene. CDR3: CASSYAGGLADTQYF. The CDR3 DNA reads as TGTGCCAGCAGTTACGCGGGGGGGCTCGCAGATACGCAGTATTTT.

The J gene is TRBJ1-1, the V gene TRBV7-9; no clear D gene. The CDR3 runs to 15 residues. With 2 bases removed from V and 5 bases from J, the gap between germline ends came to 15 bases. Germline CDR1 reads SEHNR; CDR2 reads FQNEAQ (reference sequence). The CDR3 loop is CASSLRRLARTEAFF. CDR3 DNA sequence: TGTGCCAGCAGCTTAAGGCGGCTGGCGCGAACTGAAGCTTTCTTT.

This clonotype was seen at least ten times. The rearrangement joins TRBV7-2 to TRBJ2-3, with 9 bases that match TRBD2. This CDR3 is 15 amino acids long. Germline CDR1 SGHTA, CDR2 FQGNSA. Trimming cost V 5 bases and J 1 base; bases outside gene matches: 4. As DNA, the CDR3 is TGTGCCAGCAGCGGGACTAGCCGACGCACAGATACGCAGTATTTT. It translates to CASSGTSRRTDTQYF.

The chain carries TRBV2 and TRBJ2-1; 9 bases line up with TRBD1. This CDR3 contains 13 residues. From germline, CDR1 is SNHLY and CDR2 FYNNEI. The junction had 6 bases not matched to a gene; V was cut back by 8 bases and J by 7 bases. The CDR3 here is CASVRDRENEQFF. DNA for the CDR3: TGTGCCAGCGTCCGGGACAGGGAGAATGAGCAGTTCTTC. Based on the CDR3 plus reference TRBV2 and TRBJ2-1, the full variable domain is EPEVTQTPSHQVTQMGQEVILRCVPISNHLYFYWYRQILGQKVEFLVSFYNNEISEKSEIFDDQFSVERPDGSNFTLKIRSTKLEDSAMYFCASVRDRENEQFFGPGTRLTVL.

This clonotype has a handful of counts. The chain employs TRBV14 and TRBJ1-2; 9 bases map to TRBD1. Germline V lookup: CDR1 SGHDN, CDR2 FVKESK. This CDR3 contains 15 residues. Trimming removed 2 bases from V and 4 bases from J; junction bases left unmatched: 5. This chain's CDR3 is CASSQWTGEGYGYTF. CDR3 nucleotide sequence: TGTGCCAGCAGCCAATGGACAGGGGAAGGCTATGGCTACACCTTC.

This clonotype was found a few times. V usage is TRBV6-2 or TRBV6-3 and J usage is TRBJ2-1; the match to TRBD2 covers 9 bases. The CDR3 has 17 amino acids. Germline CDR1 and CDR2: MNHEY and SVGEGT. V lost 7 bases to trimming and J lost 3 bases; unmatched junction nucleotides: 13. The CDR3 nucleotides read TGTGCCAGCATCCAGTGGGCTAGCGGGAAGCACTACAATGAGCAGTTCTTC. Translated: CASIQWASGKHYNEQFF.

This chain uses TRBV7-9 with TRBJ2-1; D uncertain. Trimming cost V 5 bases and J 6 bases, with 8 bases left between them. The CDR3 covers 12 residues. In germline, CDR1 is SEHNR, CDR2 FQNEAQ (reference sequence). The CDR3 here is CASSHSSNEQFF. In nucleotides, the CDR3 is TGTGCCAGCAGCCACTCGAGCAATGAGCAGTTCTTC.

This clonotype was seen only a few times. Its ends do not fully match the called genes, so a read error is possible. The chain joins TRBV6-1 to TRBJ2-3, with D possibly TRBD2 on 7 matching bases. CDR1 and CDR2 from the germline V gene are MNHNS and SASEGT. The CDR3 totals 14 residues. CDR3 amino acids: CASSALGGPDTQYF. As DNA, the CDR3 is TGTGCCAGCAGTGCCCTCGGGGGGCCAGACACGCAGTATTTT.

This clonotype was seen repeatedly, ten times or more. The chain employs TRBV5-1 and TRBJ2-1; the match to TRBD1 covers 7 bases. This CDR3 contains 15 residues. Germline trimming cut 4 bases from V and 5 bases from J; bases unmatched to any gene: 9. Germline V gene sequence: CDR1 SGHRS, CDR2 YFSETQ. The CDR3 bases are TGCGCCAGCAGCGGAACCGGGACAGCAAACAATGAGCAGTTCTTC. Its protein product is CASSGTGTANNEQFF. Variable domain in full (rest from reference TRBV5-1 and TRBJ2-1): KAGVTQTPRYLIKTRGQQVTLSCSPISGHRSVSWYQQTPGQGLQFLFEYFSETQRNKGNFPGRFSGRQFSNSRSEMNVSTLELGDSALYLCASSGTGTANNEQFFGPGTRLTVL.

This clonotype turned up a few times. The CDR3 bases are TGTGCCAGCAGCTTAGAGTTTTCCCTCTACGAGCAGTACTTC. This sequence encodes CASSLEFSLYEQYF. This chain connects TRBV7-6 to TRBJ2-7; D ambiguous. The ends were cut back, 1 base at V and 3 bases at J, with 10 bases in the middle. Germline V gives CDR1 SGHVS, CDR2 FNYEAQ. CDR3 length: 14 residues. Full variable domain (rest looked up from reference TRBV7-6 and TRBJ2-7): GAGVSQSPRYKVTKRGQDVALRCDPISGHVSLYWYRQALGQGPEFLTYFNYEAQQDKSGLPNDRFSAERPEGSISTLTIQRTEQRDSAMYRCASSLEFSLYEQYFGPGTRLTVT.

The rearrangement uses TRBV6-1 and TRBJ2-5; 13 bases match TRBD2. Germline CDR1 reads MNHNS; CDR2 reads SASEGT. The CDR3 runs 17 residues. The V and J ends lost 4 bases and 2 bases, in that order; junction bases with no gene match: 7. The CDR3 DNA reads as TGTGCCAGCAGTGTAACTAGCGGGAGGGCCTTGCAAGAGACCCAGTACTTC. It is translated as CASSVTSGRALQETQYF.

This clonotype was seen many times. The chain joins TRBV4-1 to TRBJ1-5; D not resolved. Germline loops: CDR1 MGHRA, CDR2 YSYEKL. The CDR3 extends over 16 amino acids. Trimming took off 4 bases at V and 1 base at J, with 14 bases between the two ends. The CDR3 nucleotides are TGCGCCAGCAGCCTTGCCTCCTCAGGAAGCAATCAGCCCCAGCATTTT. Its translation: CASSLASSGSNQPQHF.

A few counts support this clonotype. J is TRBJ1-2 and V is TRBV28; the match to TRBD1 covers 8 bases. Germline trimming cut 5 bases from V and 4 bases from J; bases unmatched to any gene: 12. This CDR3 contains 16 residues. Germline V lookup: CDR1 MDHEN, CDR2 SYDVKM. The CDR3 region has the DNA TGTGCCAGCAGTCTCATGGACAGGGAGGGGACCTATGGCTACACCTTC. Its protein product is CASSLMDREGTYGYTF.

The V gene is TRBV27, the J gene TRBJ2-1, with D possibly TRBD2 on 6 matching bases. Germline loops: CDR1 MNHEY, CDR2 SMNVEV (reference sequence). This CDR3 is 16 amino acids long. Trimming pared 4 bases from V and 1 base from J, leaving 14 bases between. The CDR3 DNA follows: TGTGCCAGCAGTTCATCTTCGGGGGAGTCCTACAATGAGCAGTTCTTC. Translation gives CASSSSSGESYNEQFF.

The CDR3 DNA sequence: TGCAGCGTTGAAGTTCATAGGGGCATCGATCCAGAGACCCAGTACTTC. Translating gives CSVEVHRGIDPETQYF. V is TRBV29-1 and J is TRBJ2-5; D may be TRBD1 (5 bases). Germline-derived CDR1 and CDR2 are SQVTM and ANQGSEA. The CDR3 runs 16 residues. V was pared by 1 base and J by 4 bases, with 19 bases between.

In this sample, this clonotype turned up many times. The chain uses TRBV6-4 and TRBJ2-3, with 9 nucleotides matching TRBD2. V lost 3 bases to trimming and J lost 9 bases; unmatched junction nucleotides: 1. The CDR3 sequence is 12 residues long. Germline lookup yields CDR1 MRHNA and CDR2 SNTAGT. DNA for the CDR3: TGTGCCAGCAGTGAAGGGACTAGCACGCAGTATTTT. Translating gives CASSEGTSTQYF.

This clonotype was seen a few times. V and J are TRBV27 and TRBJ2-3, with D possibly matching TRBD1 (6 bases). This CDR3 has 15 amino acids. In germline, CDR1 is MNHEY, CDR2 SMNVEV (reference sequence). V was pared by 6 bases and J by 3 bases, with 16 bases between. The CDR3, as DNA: TGTGCCAGCAGCCACAAGGCGACAGGTACAGATACGCAGTATTTT. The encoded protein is CASSHKATGTDTQYF.

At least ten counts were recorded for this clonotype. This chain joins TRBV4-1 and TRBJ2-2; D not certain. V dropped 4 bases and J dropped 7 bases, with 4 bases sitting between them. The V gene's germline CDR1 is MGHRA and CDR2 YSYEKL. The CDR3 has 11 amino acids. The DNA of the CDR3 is TGCGCCAGCAGCCGAAACGGGGAGCTGTTTTTT. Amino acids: CASSRNGELFF.

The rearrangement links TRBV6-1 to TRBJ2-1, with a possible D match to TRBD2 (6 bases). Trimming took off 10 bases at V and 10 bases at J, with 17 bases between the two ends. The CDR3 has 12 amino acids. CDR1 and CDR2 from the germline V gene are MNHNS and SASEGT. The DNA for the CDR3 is TGTGCCACCGACACCCATACTAGCGAGCAGTTCTTC. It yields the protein CATDTHTSEQFF.

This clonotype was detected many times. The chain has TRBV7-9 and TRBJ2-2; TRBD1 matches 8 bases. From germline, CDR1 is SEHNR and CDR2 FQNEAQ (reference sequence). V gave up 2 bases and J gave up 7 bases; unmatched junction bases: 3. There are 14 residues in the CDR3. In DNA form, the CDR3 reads TGTGCCAGCAGCTTACAGGGGGCGTTCGGGGAGCTGTTTTTT. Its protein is CASSLQGAFGELFF.

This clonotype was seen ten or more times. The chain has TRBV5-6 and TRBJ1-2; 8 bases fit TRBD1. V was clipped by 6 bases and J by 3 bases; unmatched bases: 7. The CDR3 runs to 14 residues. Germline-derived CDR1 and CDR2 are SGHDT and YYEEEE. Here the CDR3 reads CASTFGTGDYGYTF. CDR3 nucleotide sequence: TGTGCCAGCACCTTCGGGACAGGCGACTATGGCTACACCTTC.

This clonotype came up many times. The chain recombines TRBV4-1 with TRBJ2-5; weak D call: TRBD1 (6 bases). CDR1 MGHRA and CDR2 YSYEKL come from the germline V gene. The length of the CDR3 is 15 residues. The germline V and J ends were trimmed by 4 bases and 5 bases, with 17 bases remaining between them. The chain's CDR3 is CASSRGEGVVETQYF. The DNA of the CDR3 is TGCGCCAGCAGCCGGGGAGAGGGGGTGGTGGAGACCCAGTACTTC.

The DNA of the CDR3 is TGTGCCAGCAGCCCAGTGAACACCGGGGAGCTGTTTTTT. The encoded protein is CASSPVNTGELFF. The chain is built from TRBV9 and TRBJ2-2, with no clear D. The CDR3 loop spans 13 amino acids. The V end was cut by 4 bases, the J end by 1 base, with 5 bases between. Germline values: CDR1 SGDLS, CDR2 YYNGEE.